This T cell receptor (beta chain) was retrieved from a study of vaccination and CD4 T cells after COVID-19. Comment on this clonotype: Its antigen is not identified.

An Oncomine TCR Beta short-read assay was used to sequence the DNA from cultured CD4+ T cells. The authors extracted genomic DNA from cultured CD4+ T cells. Each CDR3 protein gets one entry after TCRdb re-called the PCR reads with MiXCR. The table has over 7,500 distinct CDR3 sequences, roughly 63% seen once. This CDR3 has 17 residues. CDR1 and CDR2 from the germline V gene are LGHNA and YNFKEQ. Trimming at V came to 0 bases and at J to 2 bases, leaving 5 bases not matched to a gene. Treatment denoted: approximately nine-day PBMC culture with coronavirus spike peptide pools or control peptides (ViraFEST assay). The study's findings and limits: Spike mono-reactivity was found in 304 of the 307 vaccine-specific clones identified in convalescent patients.

What was sequenced was CD4+ T cells from blood, cultured in vitro. This receptor was identified in a human donor who had recovered from COVID-19. The rearrangement joins TRBV4-2 to TRBJ2-3; 10 bases line up with TRBD2. CDR3 loop: CASSQELAGGFTDTQYF. The CDR3 DNA follows: TGTGCCAGCAGCCAAGAATTAGCGGGGGGTTTCACAGATACGCAGTATTTT.